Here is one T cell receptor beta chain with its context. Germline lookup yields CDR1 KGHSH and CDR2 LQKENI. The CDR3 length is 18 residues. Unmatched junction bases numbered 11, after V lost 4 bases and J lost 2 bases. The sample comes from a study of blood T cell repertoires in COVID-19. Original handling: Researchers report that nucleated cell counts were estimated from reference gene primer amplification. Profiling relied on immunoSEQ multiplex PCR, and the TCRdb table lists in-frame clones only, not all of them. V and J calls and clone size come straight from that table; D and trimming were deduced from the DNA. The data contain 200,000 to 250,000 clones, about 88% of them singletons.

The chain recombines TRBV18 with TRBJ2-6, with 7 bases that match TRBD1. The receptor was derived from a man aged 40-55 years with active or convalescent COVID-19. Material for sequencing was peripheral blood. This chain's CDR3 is CASSRRQGYTPGANVLTF. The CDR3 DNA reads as TGTGCCAGCTCACGACGACAGGGCTACACTCCTGGGGCCAACGTCCTGACTTTC.